The T cell receptor beta chain described here comes from a study of CD8 T cells in ankylosing spondylitis. Quantitative 5'-RACE with molecular barcodes was used to make the TCR beta libraries. TCRdb processed the 5' RACE reads anew with MiXCR; each CDR3 protein has one entry. Of some 42,000 distinct CDR3 sequences detected, less than 3.5% appear once; the ten largest clones hold approximately 4.5%. Study-level findings and limits: Reactive arthritis synovial fluid and blood previously showed some of these motif variants. Reportedly, disease-linked clones are significantly enriched in ankylosing spondylitis patients' matched synovial fluid.

This clonotype was counted ten times or more. Its antigen is still unknown. The sequence was obtained from a male donor with ankylosing spondylitis or in good health (not recorded which). The sequenced sample consisted of blood, either unsorted or a sorted T cell fraction (not recorded which).

CDR3 bases: TGTGCCAGCAGCATAGACAGGGGTGAAGCTTTCTTT. This sequence encodes CASSIDRGEAFF. The chain recombines TRBV9 with TRBJ1-1, with 8 bases that match TRBD1. V shed 4 bases and J 7 bases; nucleotides not matched to a gene: 3. Per the germline V gene, CDR1 is SGDLS and CDR2 is YYNGEE. This CDR3 is 12 amino acids long.